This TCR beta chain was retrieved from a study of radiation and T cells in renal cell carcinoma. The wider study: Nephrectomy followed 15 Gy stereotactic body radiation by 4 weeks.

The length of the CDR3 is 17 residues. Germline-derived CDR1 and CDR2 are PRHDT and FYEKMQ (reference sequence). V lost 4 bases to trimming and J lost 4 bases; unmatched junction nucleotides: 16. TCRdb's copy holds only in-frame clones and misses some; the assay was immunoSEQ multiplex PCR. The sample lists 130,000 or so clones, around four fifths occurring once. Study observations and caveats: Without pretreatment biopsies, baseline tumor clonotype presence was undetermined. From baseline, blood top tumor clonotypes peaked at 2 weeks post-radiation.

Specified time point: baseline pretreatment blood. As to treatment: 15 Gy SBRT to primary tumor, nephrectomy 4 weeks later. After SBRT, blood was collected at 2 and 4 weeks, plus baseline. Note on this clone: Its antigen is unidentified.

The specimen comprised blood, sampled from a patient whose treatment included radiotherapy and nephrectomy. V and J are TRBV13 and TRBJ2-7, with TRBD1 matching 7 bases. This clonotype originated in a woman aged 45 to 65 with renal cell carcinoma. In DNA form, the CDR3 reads TGTGCCAGCAGCTCTCGGGACAGCCCAGACCTGTCGTACGAGCAGTACTTC. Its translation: CASSSRDSPDLSYEQYF.